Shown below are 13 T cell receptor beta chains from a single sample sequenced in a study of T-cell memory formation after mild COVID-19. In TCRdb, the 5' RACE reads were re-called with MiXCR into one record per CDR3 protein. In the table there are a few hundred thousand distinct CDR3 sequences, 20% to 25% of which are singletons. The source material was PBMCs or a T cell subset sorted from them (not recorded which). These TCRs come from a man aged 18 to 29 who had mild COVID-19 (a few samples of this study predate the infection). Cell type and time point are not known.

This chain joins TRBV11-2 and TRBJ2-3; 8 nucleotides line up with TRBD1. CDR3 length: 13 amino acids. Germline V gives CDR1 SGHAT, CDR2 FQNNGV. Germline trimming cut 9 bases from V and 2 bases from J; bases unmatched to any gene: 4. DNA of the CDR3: TGTGCCAGTGGGGACAGGAACACAGATACGCAGTATTTT. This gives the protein CASGDRNTDTQYF.

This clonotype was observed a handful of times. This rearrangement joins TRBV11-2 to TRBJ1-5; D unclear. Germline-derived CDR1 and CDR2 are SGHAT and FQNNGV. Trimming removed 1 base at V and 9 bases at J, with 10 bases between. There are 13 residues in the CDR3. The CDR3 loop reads CASSLAPPRPQHF. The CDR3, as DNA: TGTGCCAGCAGCTTAGCACCTCCTCGGCCCCAGCATTTT.

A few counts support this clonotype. CDR3: CASSLWVAAYNEQFF. The CDR3 bases are TGTGCCAGCTCTCTGTGGGTAGCGGCTTACAATGAGCAGTTCTTC. V and J are TRBV7-9 and TRBJ2-1; perhaps TRBD2 as D (6 bases). The CDR3 has 15 amino acids. The V end lost 8 bases, the J end lost 4 bases, and 18 bases lay between the germline ends. Per germline, CDR1 SEHNR and CDR2 FQNEAQ (reference sequence).

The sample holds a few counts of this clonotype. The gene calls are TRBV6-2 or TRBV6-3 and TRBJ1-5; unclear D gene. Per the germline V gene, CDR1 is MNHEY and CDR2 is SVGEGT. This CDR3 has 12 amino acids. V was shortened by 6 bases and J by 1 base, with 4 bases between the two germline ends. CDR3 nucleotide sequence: TGTGCCAGCAGGGAAAGCAATCAGCCCCAGCATTTT. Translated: CASRESNQPQHF.

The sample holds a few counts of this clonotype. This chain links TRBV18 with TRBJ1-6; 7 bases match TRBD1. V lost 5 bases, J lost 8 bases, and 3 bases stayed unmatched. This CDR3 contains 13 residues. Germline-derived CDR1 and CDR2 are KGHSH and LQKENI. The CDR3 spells CASSDREDSPLHF. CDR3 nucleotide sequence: TGTGCCAGCTCAGACAGGGAGGATTCACCCCTCCACTTT.

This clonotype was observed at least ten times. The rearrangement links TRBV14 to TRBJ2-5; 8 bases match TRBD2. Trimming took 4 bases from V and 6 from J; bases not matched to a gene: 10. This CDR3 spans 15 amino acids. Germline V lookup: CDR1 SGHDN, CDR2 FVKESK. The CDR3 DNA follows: TGTGCCAGCAGCCCACTTGGACTAGCAGGACAGACCCAGTACTTC. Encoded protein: CASSPLGLAGQTQYF.

CDR3 in DNA: TGTGCCACCAGCCTGGACAGGGTCTCTGGAAACACCATATATTTT. It codes for CATSLDRVSGNTIYF. J is TRBJ1-3 and V is TRBV15; 8 bases are a match to TRBD1. CDR3 size: 15 residues. V gave up 5 bases and J gave up 0 bases; unmatched junction bases: 3. The germline V gene has CDR1 LNHNV and CDR2 YYDKDF (reference sequence).

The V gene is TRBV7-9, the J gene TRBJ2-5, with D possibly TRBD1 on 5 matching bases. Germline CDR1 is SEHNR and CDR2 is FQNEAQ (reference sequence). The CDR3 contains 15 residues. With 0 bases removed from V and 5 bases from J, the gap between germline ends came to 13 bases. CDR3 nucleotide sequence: TGTGCCAGCAGCTTAGCGCGCAGGGTAGATGAGACCCAGTACTTC. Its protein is CASSLARRVDETQYF.

CDR3 bases: TGTGCCAGCAGTTACTCATTGGGGCCCGGAGGCTACACCTTC. This translates into CASSYSLGPGGYTF. The chain links TRBV6-6 to TRBJ1-2; D may be TRBD1 (5 bases). The germline CDR1 and CDR2 sequences are MNHNY and SVGAGI (reference sequence). The CDR3 covers 14 residues. The ends were cut back, 0 bases at V and 8 bases at J, with 13 bases in the middle.

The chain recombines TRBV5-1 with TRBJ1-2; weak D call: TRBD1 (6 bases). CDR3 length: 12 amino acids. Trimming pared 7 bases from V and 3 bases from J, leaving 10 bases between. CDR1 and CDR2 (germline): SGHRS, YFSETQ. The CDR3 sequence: CASGGADYGYTF. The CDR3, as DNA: TGCGCCAGCGGGGGGGCGGACTATGGCTACACCTTC.

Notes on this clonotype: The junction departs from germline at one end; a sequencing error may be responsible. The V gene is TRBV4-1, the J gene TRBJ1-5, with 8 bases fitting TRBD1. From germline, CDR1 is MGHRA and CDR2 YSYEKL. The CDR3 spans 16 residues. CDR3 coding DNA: TGCGACAGCAGCCTCCGGACAGGGATCGGGAATCAGCCCCAGCATTTT. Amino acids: CDSSLRTGIGNQPQHF.

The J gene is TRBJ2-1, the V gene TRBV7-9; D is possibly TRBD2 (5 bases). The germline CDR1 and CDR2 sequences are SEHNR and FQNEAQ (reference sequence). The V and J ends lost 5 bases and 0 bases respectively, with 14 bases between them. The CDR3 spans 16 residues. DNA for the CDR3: TGTGCCAGCAGCCGAGCCCGGGGTAGCTCCTACAATGAGCAGTTCTTC. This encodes CASSRARGSSYNEQFF.

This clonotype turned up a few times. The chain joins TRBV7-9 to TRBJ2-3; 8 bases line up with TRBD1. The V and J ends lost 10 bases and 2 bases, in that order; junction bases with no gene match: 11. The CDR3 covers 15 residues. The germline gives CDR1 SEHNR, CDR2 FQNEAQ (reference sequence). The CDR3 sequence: CATPSRGHNTDTQYF. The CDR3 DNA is TGTGCCACCCCTTCCAGGGGGCATAACACAGATACGCAGTATTTT.